This T cell receptor beta chain derives from a study of Ad26.COV2.S vaccination and SARS-CoV-2 variants. This CDR3 has 18 amino acids. V shed 4 bases and J 0 bases; nucleotides not matched to a gene: 11. The germline CDR1 and CDR2 sequences are PRHDT and FYEKMQ (reference sequence). Findings of the study overall: Breadth and depth estimates from TCRs may understate total T cell responses.

Regarding this clone: Its antigen is unidentified.

Treatment meaning: some 20 received Ad26.COV2.S at low or high dose, single or two shots; roughly 5 received placebo; per-sample allocation not given. The study sampled participants on day 63 after the first vaccine or placebo injection. Some clones are missing from TCRdb's copy, which holds only in-frame ones; the method was immunoSEQ multiplex PCR. The sample includes about 680,000 clones, 70% to 90% of them seen just once. The specimen was peripheral blood, collected in a trial of Ad26.COV2.S vaccine versus placebo. The chain joins TRBV13 to TRBJ1-4; 7 bases fit TRBD1. This clonotype originated in a person between 18 and 65 years old who received the Ad26.COV2.S COVID-19 vaccine or a placebo. CDR3 region: CASSSQGGLYATNEKLFF. CDR3 DNA: TGTGCCAGCAGCTCCCAGGGGGGCCTTTACGCAACTAATGAAAAACTGTTTTTT.